This T cell receptor beta chain was found in a study of T cells after posttransplantation cyclophosphamide. The table came from immunoSEQ multiplex PCR; TCRdb's copy has only in-frame clones and leaves some out. Singletons are absent from the sample, which has 20,000 to 25,000 clones. The V gene lost 6 bases and the J gene lost 7 bases, with 10 bases spanning the gap. This CDR3 contains 11 residues. Looked up from germline, CDR1 is MDHEN and CDR2 is SYDVKM. General study points: Recipient CMV seropositivity and CMV reactivation strongly tracked TRB clonality. TRB overlap between skin or GI tissue T cells and blood was limited. Donor CD8+ memory clones often dominated recipient blood repertoires at later times.

This clone was counted at least ten times. Its specificity is not known. Sequences were obtained from PBMCs. The sequence derives from a woman aged 45-65 years in good health, CMV-negative, and a related stem cell transplant donor. This chain uses TRBV28 with TRBJ2-7; the D is unclear. The CDR3: CASSLRREQYF. The CDR3 DNA reads TGTGCCAGCAGCCTCCGCAGGGAGCAGTACTTC.